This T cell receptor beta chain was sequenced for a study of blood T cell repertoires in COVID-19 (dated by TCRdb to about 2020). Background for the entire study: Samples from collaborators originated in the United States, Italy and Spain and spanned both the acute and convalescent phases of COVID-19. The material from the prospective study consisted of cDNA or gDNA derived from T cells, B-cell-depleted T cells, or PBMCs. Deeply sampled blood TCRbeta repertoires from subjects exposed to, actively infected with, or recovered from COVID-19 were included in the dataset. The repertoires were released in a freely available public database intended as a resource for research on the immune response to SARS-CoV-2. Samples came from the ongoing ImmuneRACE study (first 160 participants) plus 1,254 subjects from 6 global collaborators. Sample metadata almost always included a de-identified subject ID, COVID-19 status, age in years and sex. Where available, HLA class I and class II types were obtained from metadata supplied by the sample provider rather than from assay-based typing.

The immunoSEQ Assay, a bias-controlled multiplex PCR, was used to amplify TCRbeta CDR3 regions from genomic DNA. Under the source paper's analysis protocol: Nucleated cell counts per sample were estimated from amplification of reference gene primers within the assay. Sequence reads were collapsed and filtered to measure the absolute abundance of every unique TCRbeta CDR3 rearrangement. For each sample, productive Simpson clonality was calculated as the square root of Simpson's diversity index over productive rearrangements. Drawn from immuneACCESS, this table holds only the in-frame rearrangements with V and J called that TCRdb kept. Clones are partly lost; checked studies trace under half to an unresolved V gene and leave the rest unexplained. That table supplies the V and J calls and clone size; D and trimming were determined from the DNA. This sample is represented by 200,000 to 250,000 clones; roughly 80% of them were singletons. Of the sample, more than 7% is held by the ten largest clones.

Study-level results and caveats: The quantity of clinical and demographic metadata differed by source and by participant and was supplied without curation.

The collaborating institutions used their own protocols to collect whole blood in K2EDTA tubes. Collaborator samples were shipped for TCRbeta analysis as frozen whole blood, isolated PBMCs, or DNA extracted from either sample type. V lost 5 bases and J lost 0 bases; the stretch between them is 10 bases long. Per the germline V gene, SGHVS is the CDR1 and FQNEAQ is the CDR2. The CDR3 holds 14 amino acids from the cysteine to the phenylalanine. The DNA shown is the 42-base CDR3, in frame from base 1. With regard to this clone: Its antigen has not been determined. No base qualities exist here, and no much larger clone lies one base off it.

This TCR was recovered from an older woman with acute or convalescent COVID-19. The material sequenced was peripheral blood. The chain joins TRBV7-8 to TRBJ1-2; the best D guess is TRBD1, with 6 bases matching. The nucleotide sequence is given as TGTGCCAGCAGCATTGACAGGACTAACTATGGCTACACCTTC. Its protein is CASSIDRTNYGYTF.